Below are 23 T cell receptor beta chains sequenced from a single sample in a study of blood T cell repertoires in COVID-19 (dated by TCRdb to 2020 to 2022). The library was built by means of the immunoSEQ multiplex PCR assay. Imported from immuneACCESS, the table was reduced by TCRdb to in-frame sequences with V and J called. These copies leave out some clones; in studies compared against another copy, an unresolved V gene accounts for under half, and the cause of the remainder is not known. The sample records about 130,000 clones, approximately 80% of which are singletons. About 12% of the sample is held by the ten biggest clonotypes. Specimen: peripheral blood. The receptors here all came from a woman aged 55-75 years with acute or convalescent COVID-19.

Here the CDR3 DNA reads TGTGCCAGCAGCCCGCCGGCTAATGAAAAACTGTTTTTT. Protein sequence: CASSPPANEKLFF. The gene calls are TRBV7-2 and TRBJ1-4, with D unclear. Trimming took off 5 bases at V and 3 bases at J, with 7 bases between the two ends. Per the germline V gene, CDR1 is SGHTA and CDR2 is FQGNSA. This CDR3 spans 13 amino acids.

The rearrangement links TRBV11-2 to TRBJ2-7; D gene unclear. The V and J ends lost 3 bases and 4 bases respectively, with 13 bases between them. The CDR3 has 14 residues. From germline, CDR1 is SGHAT and CDR2 FQNNGV. The CDR3 region has the DNA TGTGCCAGCAGCTTCCTAACGGGTAATTACGAGCAGTACGTC. Protein: CASSFLTGNYEQYV.

The V and J genes are TRBV19 and TRBJ2-2, with unresolved D. Germline V gives CDR1 LNHDA, CDR2 SQIVND (reference sequence). CDR3 length: 11 amino acids. V lost 7 bases to trimming and J lost 3 bases, with 3 bases between them. The CDR3 DNA reads as TGTGCCAGTACTTACACCGGGGAGCTGTTTTTT. This codes for CASTYTGELFF. Using reference TRBV19 and TRBJ2-2 for the parts outside the CDR3, the full variable domain is DGGITQSPKYLFRKEGQNVTLSCEQNLNHDAMYWYRQDPGQGLRLIYYSQIVNDFQKGDIAEGYSVSREKKESFPLTVTSAQKNPTAFYLCASTYTGELFFGEGSRLTVL.

This chain joins TRBV6-5 and TRBJ2-3, with TRBD1 identical over 9 bases. This CDR3 spans 13 amino acids. The germline V gene encodes CDR1 MNHEY and CDR2 SVGAGI. The junction had 12 bases not matched to a gene; V was cut back by 6 bases and J by 14 bases. As DNA, the CDR3 is TGTGCCAGCAGCTCTCAAGGGGGACAGGGCCTGTATTTT. Translation gives CASSSQGGQGLYF.

This clone came up a few times. This rearrangement joins TRBV6-5 to TRBJ2-7; D possibly corresponds to TRBD1 (6 bases). CDR1 MNHEY and CDR2 SVGAGI come from the germline V gene. This CDR3 region has 16 residues. The V end lost 1 base, the J end lost 2 bases, and 15 bases lay between the germline ends. The CDR3 bases are TGTGCCAGCAGTTACTTTGGGACACCGGACCCCTACGAGCAGTACTTC. As protein: CASSYFGTPDPYEQYF.

Here the CDR3 reads CAWTTPGHGEAFF. Here the CDR3 DNA reads TGTGCCTGGACTACACCGGGACATGGTGAAGCTTTCTTT. The gene calls are TRBV30 and TRBJ1-1, with D perhaps matching TRBD1 (6 bases). V dropped 4 bases and J dropped 7 bases, with 16 bases sitting between them. The germline V gene has CDR1 GTSNPN and CDR2 SVGIG (reference sequence). CDR3 length equals 13 residues.

V is TRBV9 and J is TRBJ1-4, with TRBD1 matching 10 bases. The germline V gene has CDR1 SGDLS and CDR2 YYNGEE. This CDR3 contains 15 residues. With 3 bases clipped from V and 7 bases from J, the junction kept 6 bases outside the gene matches. This CDR3 reads CASSASGTGVEKLFF. The CDR3 region has the DNA TGTGCCAGCAGCGCTTCCGGGACAGGGGTTGAAAAACTGTTTTTT.

The chain recombines TRBV5-1 with TRBJ2-1; D perhaps matches TRBD1 (5 bases). The V and J ends lost 4 bases and 0 bases respectively, with 14 bases between them. The CDR3 sequence is 16 residues long. Germline loops: CDR1 SGHRS, CDR2 YFSETQ. CDR3 sequence (DNA): TGCGCCAGCAGCCTTGTAGGGGATAGCTCCTACAATGAGCAGTTCTTC. Protein sequence: CASSLVGDSSYNEQFF.

The rearrangement links TRBV19 to TRBJ1-1, with 7 bases that match TRBD1. V gave up 5 bases and J gave up 8 bases; unmatched junction bases: 11. The CDR3 covers 14 residues. The V gene's germline CDR1 is LNHDA and CDR2 SQIVND (reference sequence). The CDR3 spells CASSSQSGTEEAFF. CDR3 in DNA: TGTGCCAGTAGTTCTCAATCTGGGACAGAAGAAGCTTTCTTT.

V usage is TRBV12-5 and J usage is TRBJ1-1, with 8 bases that match TRBD1. The CDR3 loop spans 15 amino acids. Germline assignment: CDR1 LGHNT and CDR2 FRNRAP. J lost 4 bases, V lost 5 bases, and 9 bases had no gene match. The CDR3 region has the DNA TGTGCTAGTGGTCCTGGACAGGGTAGGGGCACTGAAGCTTTCTTT. It is translated as CASGPGQGRGTEAFF.

This sequence joins TRBV6-5 and TRBJ2-1; D is uncertain. Germline CDR1 is MNHEY and CDR2 is SVGAGI. The CDR3 contains 16 residues. V lost 4 bases and J lost 0, with 13 bases in between. DNA for the CDR3: TGTGCCAGCAGTTCAGAACCACCGGGCTCCTACAATGAGCAGTTCTTC. Its translation: CASSSEPPGSYNEQFF.

The chain links TRBV11-2 to TRBJ1-6, with D unresolved. Looked up from germline, CDR1 is SGHAT and CDR2 is FQNNGV. CDR3 length: 14 residues. V was clipped by 2 bases and J by 9 bases, with 11 bases between them. CDR3 nucleotides: TGTGCCAGCAGCTTACGCGAGGCATTTTCACCCCTCCACTTT. Translated: CASSLREAFSPLHF.

V usage is TRBV28 and J usage is TRBJ1-3, with a tentative D call TRBD1 (5 bases). The CDR3 has 14 amino acids. V was trimmed by 8 bases and J by 0 bases, leaving 11 bases between them. Germline assignment: CDR1 MDHEN and CDR2 SYDVKM. In nucleotides, the CDR3 is TGTGCCAGCGGGGGGGGTAGCTCTGGAAACACCATATATTTT. It is translated as CASGGGSSGNTIYF.

This clone was detected only once. This sequence joins TRBV4-1 and TRBJ1-3; no clear D. The CDR3 covers 17 residues. Looked up from germline, CDR1 is MGHRA and CDR2 is YSYEKL. V dropped 4 bases and J dropped 1 base, with 17 bases sitting between them. The CDR3: CASSPHFNEESGNTIYF. CDR3 DNA sequence: TGCGCCAGCAGCCCACACTTTAACGAGGAATCTGGAAACACCATATATTTT.

The J gene is TRBJ2-1, the V gene TRBV27; 7 bases map to TRBD1. V gave up 5 bases and J gave up 5 bases; unmatched junction bases: 12. The germline V gene encodes CDR1 MNHEY and CDR2 SMNVEV (reference sequence). The CDR3 loop spans 16 amino acids. The CDR3 spells CASSQRVGTVNNEQFF. CDR3 DNA sequence: TGTGCCAGCAGTCAGAGGGTCGGGACAGTCAACAATGAGCAGTTCTTC.

V gene TRBV30 combines with J gene TRBJ1-2; no definite D call. Trimming took off 1 base at V and 4 bases at J, with 22 bases between the two ends. Germline V gene data show CDR1 as GTSNPN and CDR2 as SVGIG (reference sequence). The CDR3 contains 17 residues. The CDR3 reads CAWSAAGHGPRSYGYTF. CDR3 coding DNA: TGTGCCTGGAGTGCCGCGGGCCACGGGCCTCGATCCTATGGCTACACCTTC.

The V and J genes are TRBV5-4 and TRBJ2-4; D is perhaps TRBD1 (5 bases). In germline, CDR1 is SGHNT, CDR2 YYREEE (reference sequence). There are 14 residues in the CDR3. The V gene lost 4 bases and the J gene lost 5 bases, with 13 bases spanning the gap. CDR3 in amino acids: CASSLDQGENIQYF. Here the CDR3 DNA reads TGTGCCAGCAGCCTGGACCAAGGGGAAAACATTCAGTACTTC.

This rearrangement joins TRBV4-2 to TRBJ1-4; D is possibly TRBD1 (5 bases). CDR3 length: 16 amino acids. In germline, CDR1 is LGHNA, CDR2 YNFKEQ. V lost 0 bases and J lost 7, with 15 bases in between. The CDR3 region is CASSQDAIRGGEKLFF. DNA of the CDR3: TGTGCCAGCAGCCAAGATGCGATTAGGGGTGGTGAAAAACTGTTTTTT.

The chain carries TRBV7-9 and TRBJ1-2, with D possibly being TRBD1 (5 bases). This CDR3 is built from 16 residues. CDR1 is SEHNR, CDR2 FQNEAQ, per germline (reference sequence). Between the trimmed V and J ends, which lost 6 bases and 1 base, there was a span of 18 bases. CDR3 in amino acids: CASSSLATGNNYGYTF. In DNA, the CDR3 is TGTGCCAGCAGTTCCCTGGCAACAGGAAATAACTATGGCTACACCTTC.

This chain uses TRBV12-3 or TRBV12-4 with TRBJ1-5, with TRBD1 as a possible D gene (5 bases). V was pared by 6 bases and J by 5 bases, with 11 bases between. This CDR3 comprises 13 residues. The chain's CDR3 is CASRPDSYQPQHF. The CDR3 DNA is TGTGCCAGCAGGCCAGACAGTTATCAGCCCCAGCATTTT.

The J gene is TRBJ2-2, the V gene TRBV7-3, with 8 bases fitting TRBD1. V lost 3 bases, J lost 8 bases, and 8 bases stayed unmatched. Looked up from germline, CDR1 is SGHTA and CDR2 is FQGTGA. The CDR3 has 15 amino acids. CDR3 coding DNA: TGTGCCAGCAGCTTTCAGGGGGCCCAGGGAGGGGAGCTGTTTTTT. Residues: CASSFQGAQGGELFF. Looking up the rest from reference TRBV7-3 and TRBJ2-2 gives the full variable domain: GAGVSQTPSNKVTEKGKYVELRCDPISGHTALYWYRQSLGQGPEFLIYFQGTGAADDSGLPNDRFFAVRPEGSVSTLKIQRTERGDSAVYLCASSFQGAQGGELFFGEGSRLTVL.

This chain links TRBV30 with TRBJ1-1, with D unclear. The V and J ends lost 2 bases and 3 bases respectively, with 10 bases between them. Germline V gene data show CDR1 as GTSNPN and CDR2 as SVGIG (reference sequence). This CDR3 region has 13 residues. CDR3: CAWSNKVYTEAFF. CDR3 DNA: TGTGCCTGGAGTAACAAAGTGTACACTGAAGCTTTCTTT.

V gene TRBV24-1 combines with J gene TRBJ1-2; no firm D call. V gave up 1 base and J gave up 8 bases, with 10 bases separating them. Per germline, CDR1 KGHDR and CDR2 SFDVKD. This CDR3 is built from 13 residues. In DNA form, the CDR3 reads TGTGCCACCAGTGATTTAGGGTCGGGAGGCTACACCTTC. Protein sequence: CATSDLGSGGYTF.